The present TCR beta chain was sequenced within a study of CD8 T cells in Susac syndrome. Roughly 0.45 to 1 ug RNA was reverse transcribed with random hexamers. Coverage of TCR beta CDR3 amplification by immunoSEQ multiplex PCR extended to 54 Vbeta and 13 Jbeta. TCRdb re-called the immunoSEQ multiplex PCR reads through MiXCR, storing one row per CDR3 protein. The table records 120,000 or so distinct CDR3 sequences, 85% to 95% of them present only once. V gave up 5 bases and J gave up 8 bases, with 13 bases separating them. Germline assignment: CDR1 SGHTA and CDR2 FQGNSA. This CDR3 is 14 amino acids long.

The gene calls are TRBV7-2 and TRBJ1-6, with D possibly being TRBD1 (5 bases). The clonotype comes from a human donor with multiple sclerosis. The sample consisted of CD4+ T cells from PBMCs. The CDR3 region is CASSPRGRDSPLHF. The CDR3 DNA sequence: TGTGCCAGCAGCCCTAGGGGTAGGGATTCACCCCTCCACTTT.